Listed below are T cell receptor beta chains from one sample, sequenced in a study of blood T cells in healthy people across ages. TCRdb re-analysed the 5' RACE reads in MiXCR, keeping a single row per CDR3 protein. Altogether 1.5 million to 2 million distinct CDR3 sequences are present, around half being singletons, with the ten largest covering about 2.1%. The material sequenced was blood. These receptors were collected from a woman in her forties in good health. CDR3s include the opening cysteine and the closing phenylalanine or tryptophan. A D gene is named only where the DNA matches it firmly. Clone size is given for some rows only: seen once, a few or many times, or a class if the clone is expanded.

V gene	clone size	D gene	J gene	CDR3 protein	CDR3 DNA
TRBV27	few	TRBD2	TRBJ2-5	CASSPLAGGDETQYF	TGTGCCAGCAGTCCCCTAGCGGGGGGGGATGAGACCCAGTACTTC
TRBV20-1	-	-	TRBJ1-4	CSARDRQSYEKLFF	TGCAGTGCTAGAGATCGTCAGAGTTATGAAAAACTGTTTTTT
TRBV11-3	-	-	TRBJ2-5	CASSLGSGIDEQYF	TGTGCCAGCAGCTTAGGATCCGGGATCGATGAGCAGTACTTC
TRBV24-1	-	-	TRBJ2-3	CATSEGTDTQYF	TGTGCCACCAGCGAGGGCACAGATACGCAGTATTTT
TRBV7-8	-	-	TRBJ2-5	CASSLVDGPQKTQYF	TGTGCCAGCAGCTTAGTGGACGGTCCTCAAAAGACCCAGTACTTC
TRBV7-9	many	-	TRBJ2-5	CASSLRTQVQETQYF	TGTGCCAGCAGCTTAAGGACCCAAGTCCAAGAGACCCAGTACTTC
TRBV6-2/TRBV6-3	few	-	TRBJ1-2	CASSYQLGNGYTF	TGTGCCAGCAGTTACCAGTTGGGTAATGGCTACACCTTC
TRBV6-2/TRBV6-3	once	TRBD2	TRBJ2-7	CASSPLAGEVYEQYF	TGTGCCAGCAGCCCCCTAGCGGGGGAGGTCTACGAGCAGTACTTC
TRBV7-2	once	-	TRBJ1-2	CASSQLPGVGYGYTF	TGTGCCAGCAGCCAATTGCCGGGGGTTGGCTATGGCTACACCTTC
TRBV20-1	-	TRBD2	TRBJ2-5	CSARLGAGRIQETQYF	TGCAGTGCTAGGCTGGGAGCGGGACGGATCCAAGAGACCCAGTACTTC